A selection of T cell receptor beta chains follows, all from one sample in a study of OX40 agonist ivuxolimab in advanced cancers. The table came from immunoSEQ multiplex PCR; TCRdb's copy has only in-frame clones and leaves some out. The sample has some 50,000 clones; 87% are singletons. Sequences were derived from CD4+ or CD8+ T cells sorted from blood, sampled in a trial of the OX40 agonist ivuxolimab. Every receptor here comes from an adult with an advanced solid tumor such as melanoma, head and neck, liver or kidney cancer. Each CDR3 is given with its conserved first and last residue. Fields, in order: D gene, V gene, J gene, clone size, CDR3 protein, CDR3 DNA. The D gene is left open where the match is weak. Some rows mark clone size as missing; the rest say once, few, many or name a class of expanded clone.

D: NA; V: TRBV19; J: TRBJ2-1; size: NA; CDR3: CASSIVGGDNEQFF; DNA: TGTGCCAGTAGTATAGTGGGAGGTGACAATGAGCAGTTCTTC
D: NA; V: TRBV9; J: TRBJ2-2; size: NA; CDR3: CASSVTPTNTGELFF; DNA: TGTGCCAGCAGTGTGACACCTACGAACACCGGGGAGCTGTTTTTT
D: TRBD2; V: TRBV7-6; J: TRBJ2-5; size: NA; CDR3: CASSQDPAGDGETQYF; DNA: TGTGCCAGCAGCCAAGATCCAGCGGGAGATGGAGAGACCCAGTACTTC
D: TRBD2; V: TRBV27; J: TRBJ2-1; size: NA; CDR3: CASSLSAGEQFF; DNA: TGTGCCAGCAGTCTTTCAGCGGGGGAGCAGTTCTTC
D: NA; V: TRBV6-5; J: TRBJ1-1; size: NA; CDR3: CASSYSGGFTEAFF; DNA: TGTGCCAGCAGTTACTCCGGAGGTTTCACTGAAGCTTTCTTT
D: NA; V: TRBV12-5; J: TRBJ1-1; size: NA; CDR3: CASALDRQNTEAFF; DNA: TGTGCTAGTGCTTTGGACAGACAAAACACTGAAGCTTTCTTT
D: NA; V: TRBV14; J: TRBJ1-2; size: NA; CDR3: CASSPTAGENYGYTF; DNA: TGTGCCAGCAGCCCCACAGCCGGGGAAAACTATGGCTACACCTTC
D: NA; V: TRBV28; J: TRBJ1-5; size: NA; CDR3: CASRIPNQPQHF; DNA: TGTGCCAGCAGGATCCCGAATCAGCCCCAGCATTTT
D: NA; V: TRBV6-5; J: TRBJ1-1; size: NA; CDR3: CASSFQVNTEAFF; DNA: TGTGCCAGCAGCTTCCAGGTTAACACTGAAGCTTTCTTT
D: NA; V: TRBV5-4; J: TRBJ1-1; size: NA; CDR3: CASSQNTEAFF; DNA: TGTGCCAGCAGCCAGAACACTGAAGCTTTCTTT
D: TRBD2; V: TRBV5-4; J: TRBJ2-2; size: NA; CDR3: CASSLGASGYGELFF; DNA: TGTGCCAGCAGCTTGGGGGCTAGCGGATACGGGGAGCTGTTTTTT
D: NA; V: TRBV2; J: TRBJ1-3; size: NA; CDR3: CASNGEAGNTIYF; DNA: TGTGCCAGCAATGGGGAAGCTGGAAACACCATATATTTT
D: TRBD2; V: TRBV19; J: TRBJ2-1; size: NA; CDR3: CASSLAGGRIYNEQFF; DNA: TGTGCCAGCTCACTAGCGGGGGGGCGAATTTACAATGAGCAGTTCTTC
D: NA; V: TRBV7-2; J: TRBJ1-4; size: NA; CDR3: CASSAQQISNEKLFF; DNA: TGTGCCAGCAGCGCGCAACAGATCTCTAATGAAAAACTGTTTTTT
D: TRBD1; V: TRBV28; J: TRBJ1-5; size: NA; CDR3: CAIQTYGQGIQPQHF; DNA: TGTGCCATTCAGACATATGGACAGGGAATACAGCCCCAGCATTTT
D: NA; V: TRBV28; J: TRBJ1-1; size: NA; CDR3: CASSTSFEAFF; DNA: TGTGCCAGCAGTACCTCCTTTGAAGCTTTCTTT
D: NA; V: TRBV5-4; J: TRBJ2-3; size: NA; CDR3: CASSLSSNTQYF; DNA: TGTGCCAGCAGCTTGTCTAGTAATACGCAGTATTTT
D: NA; V: TRBV11-2; J: TRBJ2-3; size: NA; CDR3: CASSFTQQGGTDTQYF; DNA: TGTGCCAGCAGCTTTACCCAGCAGGGAGGCACAGATACGCAGTATTTT
D: NA; V: TRBV6-1; J: TRBJ1-2; size: NA; CDR3: CASSEYGGYTF; DNA: TGTGCCAGCAGTGAATACGGTGGCTACACCTTC
D: TRBD1; V: TRBV27; J: TRBJ1-5; size: NA; CDR3: CASSLRTGGSQPQHF; DNA: TGTGCCAGCAGTTTAAGGACAGGGGGAAGTCAGCCCCAGCATTTT
D: TRBD1; V: TRBV5-1; J: TRBJ2-5; size: NA; CDR3: CASSFTGGETQYF; DNA: TGCGCCAGCAGCTTCACAGGGGGCGAGACCCAGTACTTC
D: TRBD1; V: TRBV5-1; J: TRBJ1-6; size: NA; CDR3: CASSIGQGRYSPLHF; DNA: TGCGCCAGCAGCATTGGACAGGGGAGGTATTCACCCCTCCACTTT
D: NA; V: TRBV5-1; J: TRBJ1-1; size: NA; CDR3: CASSLEGGTEAFF; DNA: TGCGCCAGCAGCTTGGAGGGGGGCACTGAAGCTTTCTTT
D: TRBD2; V: TRBV18; J: TRBJ2-1; size: once; CDR3: CASSPPAGGPREQFF; DNA: TGTGCCAGCTCACCACCAGCGGGGGGCCCTCGGGAGCAGTTCTTC
D: NA; V: TRBV11-2; J: TRBJ1-3; size: NA; CDR3: CASSPRWGGSGNTIYF; DNA: TGTGCCAGCAGCCCCCGATGGGGAGGGTCGGGAAACACCATATATTTT
D: NA; V: TRBV5-1; J: TRBJ1-2; size: NA; CDR3: CASSEGSGYGYTF; DNA: TGCGCCAGCAGCGAGGGGTCTGGCTATGGCTACACCTTC
D: NA; V: TRBV4-3; J: TRBJ2-2; size: NA; CDR3: CASSPYSGRTGELFF; DNA: TGCGCCAGCAGCCCATACTCGGGCCGCACCGGGGAGCTGTTTTTT
D: NA; V: TRBV9; J: TRBJ2-1; size: once; CDR3: CASRNRDNEQFF; DNA: TGTGCCAGCAGAAACAGGGACAATGAGCAGTTCTTC
D: TRBD1; V: TRBV5-1; J: TRBJ1-1; size: NA; CDR3: CASSIWTGANTEAFF; DNA: TGCGCCAGCAGCATCTGGACAGGGGCGAACACTGAAGCTTTCTTT
D: TRBD1; V: TRBV6-4; J: TRBJ2-4; size: NA; CDR3: CASSQTGGKNIQYF; DNA: TGTGCCAGCAGTCAGACAGGGGGCAAAAACATTCAGTACTTC
D: TRBD2; V: TRBV9; J: TRBJ2-5; size: NA; CDR3: CASSVGPSGKETQYF; DNA: TGTGCCAGCAGCGTAGGCCCTAGCGGGAAAGAGACCCAGTACTTC
D: NA; V: TRBV6-1; J: TRBJ1-6; size: NA; CDR3: CASSTTRTSPLHF; DNA: TGTGCCAGCAGTACCACTCGAACTTCACCCCTCCACTTT
D: NA; V: TRBV7-2; J: TRBJ2-7; size: NA; CDR3: CASSPFRSYEQYF; DNA: TGTGCCAGCAGCCCCTTCCGGTCCTACGAGCAGTACTTC
D: TRBD1; V: TRBV6-6; J: TRBJ1-5; size: few; CDR3: CASTKDRANQPQHF; DNA: TGTGCCAGCACCAAAGACAGGGCAAATCAGCCCCAGCATTTT
D: NA; V: TRBV15; J: TRBJ1-5; size: NA; CDR3: CATSREGNQPQHF; DNA: TGTGCCACCAGCAGGGAGGGCAATCAGCCCCAGCATTTT
D: TRBD2; V: TRBV19; J: TRBJ2-1; size: few; CDR3: CASSYRGGHEQFF; DNA: TGTGCCAGTTCCTATCGGGGGGGGCATGAGCAGTTCTTC
D: NA; V: TRBV15; J: TRBJ1-6; size: NA; CDR3: CATSRGLPGISPLHF; DNA: TGTGCCACCAGCAGAGGCCTACCAGGGATTTCACCCCTCCACTTT
D: NA; V: TRBV5-8; J: TRBJ2-3; size: NA; CDR3: CASSLEQVDTQYF; DNA: TGTGCCAGCAGCTTGGAGCAGGTAGATACGCAGTATTTT
D: NA; V: TRBV5-1; J: TRBJ1-1; size: few; CDR3: CASSLGGLRSTEAFF; DNA: TGCGCCAGCAGCTTGGGGGGGTTAAGAAGCACTGAAGCTTTCTTT
D: NA; V: TRBV2; J: TRBJ2-3; size: NA; CDR3: CASSEGGDTQYF; DNA: TGTGCCAGCAGTGAGGGGGGCGATACGCAGTATTTT
D: NA; V: TRBV5-6; J: TRBJ1-1; size: once; CDR3: CASSWAKRENTEAFF; DNA: TGTGCCAGCAGCTGGGCAAAAAGGGAGAACACTGAAGCTTTCTTT
D: TRBD1; V: TRBV5-8; J: TRBJ2-7; size: NA; CDR3: CASGATGGRVRSYEQYF; DNA: TGTGCCAGCGGCGCGACAGGGGGCAGGGTTCGCTCCTACGAGCAGTACTTC
D: NA; V: TRBV7-2; J: TRBJ2-7; size: NA; CDR3: CATREAGSYEQYF; DNA: TGTGCCACCAGGGAAGCGGGTTCGTACGAGCAGTACTTC
D: NA; V: TRBV19; J: TRBJ1-3; size: NA; CDR3: CASRERTTIYF; DNA: TGTGCCAGTCGAGAGAGGACCACCATATATTTT
D: NA; V: TRBV29-1; J: TRBJ2-2; size: NA; CDR3: CSIGRRENTGELFF; DNA: TGCAGCATCGGAAGGCGGGAGAACACCGGGGAGCTGTTTTTT
D: TRBD1; V: TRBV29-1; J: TRBJ1-1; size: NA; CDR3: CSLRRGHGTEAFF; DNA: TGCAGCCTAAGGAGGGGGCATGGTACTGAAGCTTTCTTT
D: NA; V: TRBV6-1; J: TRBJ1-2; size: NA; CDR3: CAISESDRSSGYTF; DNA: TGTGCCATCAGTGAATCGGACAGATCTTCTGGCTACACCTTC
D: TRBD2; V: TRBV2; J: TRBJ2-1; size: NA; CDR3: CASSPVAGVGEQFF; DNA: TGTGCCAGCAGTCCGGTGGCGGGGGTTGGTGAGCAGTTCTTC
D: NA; V: TRBV5-1; J: TRBJ2-7; size: NA; CDR3: CASSLGDNNYEQYF; DNA: TGTGCCAGCAGCTTGGGGGACAATAACTACGAGCAGTACTTC
D: NA; V: TRBV27; J: TRBJ1-2; size: NA; CDR3: CASSPLQVNYGYTF; DNA: TGTGCCAGCAGTCCACTACAGGTGAACTATGGCTACACCTTC
D: NA; V: TRBV14; J: TRBJ2-2; size: NA; CDR3: CASSQTLNTGELFF; DNA: TGTGCCAGCAGCCAAACCTTGAACACCGGGGAGCTGTTTTTT
D: NA; V: TRBV7-8; J: TRBJ1-2; size: NA; CDR3: CASSLAGEVGYTF; DNA: TGTGCCAGCAGCTTGGCAGGGGAGGTCGGCTACACCTTC
D: NA; V: TRBV5-1; J: TRBJ2-1; size: NA; CDR3: CASSLGVVSYNEQFF; DNA: TGCGCCAGCAGCTTGGGAGTGGTCTCGTACAATGAGCAGTTCTTC
D: TRBD2; V: TRBV5-1; J: TRBJ2-3; size: NA; CDR3: CASSPRSGRAGADTQYF; DNA: TGCGCCAGCAGCCCGAGGAGCGGGAGGGCCGGGGCAGATACGCAGTATTTT
D: NA; V: TRBV15; J: TRBJ1-3; size: NA; CDR3: CATSTSGGRAGNTIYF; DNA: TGTGCCACCAGCACGAGCGGGGGCAGGGCGGGAAACACCATATATTTT
D: TRBD1; V: TRBV5-1; J: TRBJ2-1; size: NA; CDR3: CASSKDRGNEQFF; DNA: TGCGCCAGCAGCAAGGACAGGGGGAATGAGCAGTTCTTC
D: NA; V: TRBV7-2; J: TRBJ2-5; size: NA; CDR3: CASSLMFTGLETQYF; DNA: TGTGCCAGCAGCTTAATGTTCACGGGGCTTGAGACCCAGTACTTC
D: NA; V: TRBV7-2; J: TRBJ1-4; size: NA; CDR3: CASSLARVSNEKLFF; DNA: TGTGCCAGCAGCTTAGCCCGGGTCTCTAATGAAAAACTGTTTTTT